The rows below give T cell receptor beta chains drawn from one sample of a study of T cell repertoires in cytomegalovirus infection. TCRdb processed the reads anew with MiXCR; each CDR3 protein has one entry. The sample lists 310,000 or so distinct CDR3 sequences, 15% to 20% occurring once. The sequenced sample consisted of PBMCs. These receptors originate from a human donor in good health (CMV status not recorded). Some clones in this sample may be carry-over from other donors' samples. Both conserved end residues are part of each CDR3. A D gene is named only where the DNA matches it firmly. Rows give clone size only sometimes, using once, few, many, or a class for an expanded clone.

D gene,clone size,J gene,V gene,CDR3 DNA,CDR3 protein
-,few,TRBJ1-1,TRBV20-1,TGCAGTGCTGCCAAGGGGGGGGGGACTGAAGCTTTCTTT,CSAAKGGGTEAFF
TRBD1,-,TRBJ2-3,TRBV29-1,TGCAGCATGTTACAGGGGAATACGCAGTATTTT,CSMLQGNTQYF
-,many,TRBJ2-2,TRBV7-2,TGTGCCAGCAGCCGACTAGGAGGGAACACCGGGGAGCTGTTTTTT,CASSRLGGNTGELFF
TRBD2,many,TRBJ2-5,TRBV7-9,TGTGCCAGCAGCTTCACTAGCGGGGGAGAACAAGAGACCCAGTACTTC,CASSFTSGGEQETQYF
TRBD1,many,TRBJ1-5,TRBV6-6,TGTGCCAGCAGTTACCAACCGGGACAGGGCAATCAGCCCCAGCATTTT,CASSYQPGQGNQPQHF
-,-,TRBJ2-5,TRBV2,TGTGCCAGCAGTGAAAGGTGGGGGACGTTGGAGACCCAGTACTTC,CASSERWGTLETQYF
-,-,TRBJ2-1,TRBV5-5,TGTGCCAGCAGCTTGGGGGCAGAGTTGTACAATGAGCAGTTCTTC,CASSLGAELYNEQFF
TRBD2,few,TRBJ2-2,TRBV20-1,TGCAGTGCCCCAAGGCCCGGGACTAGCGATACCGGGGAGCTGTTTTTT,CSAPRPGTSDTGELFF
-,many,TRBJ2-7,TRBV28,TGTGCCAGCAGTTTGGAATTTATCGGGGGGCTTCCGACCTACGAGCAGTACTTC,CASSLEFIGGLPTYEQYF
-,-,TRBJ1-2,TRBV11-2,TGTGCCAGCAGCCTCACGGGACACCCTAACTATGGCTACACCTTC,CASSLTGHPNYGYTF
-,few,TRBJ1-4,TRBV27,TGTGCCAGCAGTCCCCTCCGGGGCCGTAATGAAAAACTGTTTTTT,CASSPLRGRNEKLFF
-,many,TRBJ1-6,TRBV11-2,TGTGCCAGCAGCTCATGGGATGCCCGGAGGGGCAAAGAACGCTCCTATAATTCACCCCTCCACTTT,CASSSWDARRGKERSYNSPLHF
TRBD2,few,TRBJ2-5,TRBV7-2,TGTGCCAGCAGCTTAACCCTAGCGGGGGACCAAGAGACCCAGTACTTC,CASSLTLAGDQETQYF
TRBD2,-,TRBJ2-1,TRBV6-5,TGTGCCAGCAGGCGACGGACTAGCGTACTCTACAATGAGCAGTTCTTC,CASRRRTSVLYNEQFF
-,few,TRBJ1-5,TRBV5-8,TGTGCCAGCAGCCCCTACAGGGATCAGCCCCAGCATTTT,CASSPYRDQPQHF
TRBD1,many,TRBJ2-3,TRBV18,TGTGCCAGCTCACCAAGGGGACAGGGAGGAGATACGCAGTATTTT,CASSPRGQGGDTQYF
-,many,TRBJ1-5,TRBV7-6,TGTGCCAGCAGCCCGCCCAGACCGGGACATCGATCAGGTAGTCAGCCCCAGCATTTT,CASSPPRPGHRSGSQPQHF
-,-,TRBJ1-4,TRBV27,TGTGCCAGCAGTTTAACCGTAGAGGAAAAACTGTTTTTT,CASSLTVEEKLFF
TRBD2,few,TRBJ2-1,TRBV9,TGTGCCAGCAGCGTAGTCGGGGGGGCAGACAATGAGCAGTTCTTC,CASSVVGGADNEQFF
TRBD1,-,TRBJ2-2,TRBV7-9,TGTGCCAGCGGCTGGGGACAGGGTGACACCGGGGAGCTGTTTTTT,CASGWGQGDTGELFF
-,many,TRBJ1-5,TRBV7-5,-,CISVPEANGKISNQPQHF
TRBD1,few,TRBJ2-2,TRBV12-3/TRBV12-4,TGTGCCAGCAGTTTCAGGGGGCGCGACACCGGGGAGCTGTTTTTT,CASSFRGRDTGELFF
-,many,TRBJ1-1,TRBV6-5,TGTGCCAGCAGTTACCTTCCTACAGTGAACACTGAAGCTTTCTTT,CASSYLPTVNTEAFF
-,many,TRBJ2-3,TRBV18,TGTGCCAGCTCACCACGGACCGGGCCTGGGACAGATACGCAGTATTTT,CASSPRTGPGTDTQYF
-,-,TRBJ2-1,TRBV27,TGTGCCAGCAGTACACAAACAGGGTTTGGCTACAATGAGCAGTTCTTC,CASSTQTGFGYNEQFF
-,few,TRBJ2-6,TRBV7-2,TGTGCCAGCAGCGCCCCAGGGAGCTCTGGGGCCAACGTCCTGACTTTC,CASSAPGSSGANVLTF
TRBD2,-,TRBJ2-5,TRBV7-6,TGTGCCAGCAGCCAAGGAGCGGGGGGAAGTGAGACCCAGTACTTC,CASSQGAGGSETQYF
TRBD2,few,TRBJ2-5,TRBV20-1,TGCAGTGCCCCACTAGCGGGGGTGTTTCAAGAGACCCAGTACTTC,CSAPLAGVFQETQYF
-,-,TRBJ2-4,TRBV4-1,TGCGCCAGCAGCCTCCAGGGGTGGCTGGTAGGGGGGGACATTCAGTACTTC,CASSLQGWLVGGDIQYF